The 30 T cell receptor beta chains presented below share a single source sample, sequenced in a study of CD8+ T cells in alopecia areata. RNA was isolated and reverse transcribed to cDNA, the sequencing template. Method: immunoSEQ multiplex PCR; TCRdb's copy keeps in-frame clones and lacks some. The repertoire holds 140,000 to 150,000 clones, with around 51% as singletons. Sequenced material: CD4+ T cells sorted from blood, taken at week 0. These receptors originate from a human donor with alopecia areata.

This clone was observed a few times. CDR3 sequence (DNA): TGCGCCTGCCGGACAGGGACAGATACGCAGTATTTT. It codes for CACRTGTDTQYF. The genes are TRBV23-1 and TRBJ2-3; 8 bases align to TRBD1. TRBV23-1 is known as an ORF, though its function is uncertain. The CDR3 loop spans 12 amino acids. Trimming removed 11 bases from V and 3 bases from J; junction bases left unmatched: 4.

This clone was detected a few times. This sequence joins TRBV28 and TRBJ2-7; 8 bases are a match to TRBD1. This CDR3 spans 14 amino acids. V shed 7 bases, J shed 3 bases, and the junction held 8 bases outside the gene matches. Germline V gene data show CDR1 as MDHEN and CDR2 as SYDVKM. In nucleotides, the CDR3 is TGTGCCAGCAATCGGGACAGGACCAGCTACGAGCAGTACTTC. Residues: CASNRDRTSYEQYF.

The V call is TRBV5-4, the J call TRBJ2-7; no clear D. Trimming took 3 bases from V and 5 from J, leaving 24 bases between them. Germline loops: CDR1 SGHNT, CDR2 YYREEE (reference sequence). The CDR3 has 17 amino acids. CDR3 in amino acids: CASSSEPEIPSVDEQYF. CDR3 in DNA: TGTGCCAGCAGCTCGGAGCCGGAAATCCCGAGCGTGGACGAGCAGTACTTC. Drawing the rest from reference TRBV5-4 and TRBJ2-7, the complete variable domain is ETGVTQSPTHLIKTRGQQVTLRCSSQSGHNTVSWYQQALGQGPQFIFQYYREEENGRGNFPPRFSGLQFPNYSSELNVNALELDDSALYLCASSSEPEIPSVDEQYFGPGTRLTVT.

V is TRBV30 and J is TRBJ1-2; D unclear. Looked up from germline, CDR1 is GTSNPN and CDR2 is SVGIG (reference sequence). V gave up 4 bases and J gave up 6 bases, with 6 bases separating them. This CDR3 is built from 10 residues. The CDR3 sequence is CAWNLNGYTF. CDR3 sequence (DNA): TGTGCCTGGAACCTGAATGGCTACACCTTC.

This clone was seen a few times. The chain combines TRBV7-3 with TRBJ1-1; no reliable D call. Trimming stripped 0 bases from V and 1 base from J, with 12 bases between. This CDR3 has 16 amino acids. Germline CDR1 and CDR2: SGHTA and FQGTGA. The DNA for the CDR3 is TGTGCCAGCAGCTTAACGCGAACTTTGGGGAACACTGAAGCTTTCTTT. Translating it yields CASSLTRTLGNTEAFF.

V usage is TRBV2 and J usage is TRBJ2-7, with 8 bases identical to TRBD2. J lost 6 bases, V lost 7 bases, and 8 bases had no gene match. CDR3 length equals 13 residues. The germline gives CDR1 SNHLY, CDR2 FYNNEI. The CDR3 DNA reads TGTGCCAGCACAGCGGGAGTCGGGGTCGAGCAGTACTTC. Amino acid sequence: CASTAGVGVEQYF.

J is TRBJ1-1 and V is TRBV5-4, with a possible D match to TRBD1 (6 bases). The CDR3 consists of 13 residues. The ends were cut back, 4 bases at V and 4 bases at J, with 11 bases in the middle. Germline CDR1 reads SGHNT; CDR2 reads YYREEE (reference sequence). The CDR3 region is CASSAGQSTEAFF. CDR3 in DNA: TGTGCCAGCAGCGCCGGACAGTCCACTGAAGCTTTCTTT.

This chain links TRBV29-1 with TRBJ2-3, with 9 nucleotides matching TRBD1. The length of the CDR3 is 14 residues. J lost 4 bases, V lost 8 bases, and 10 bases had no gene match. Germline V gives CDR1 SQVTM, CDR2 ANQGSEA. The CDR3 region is CSNLGTGSADTQYF. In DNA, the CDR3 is TGCAGCAATCTCGGGACAGGGAGTGCAGATACGCAGTATTTT.

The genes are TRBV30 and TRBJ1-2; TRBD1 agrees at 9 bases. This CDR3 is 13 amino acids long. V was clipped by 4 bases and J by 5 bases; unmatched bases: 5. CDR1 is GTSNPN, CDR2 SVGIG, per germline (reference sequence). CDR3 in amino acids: CAWIRQGEYGYTF. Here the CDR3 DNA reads TGTGCCTGGATTAGACAGGGGGAGTATGGCTACACCTTC. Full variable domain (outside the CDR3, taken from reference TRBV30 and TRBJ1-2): SQTIHQWPATLVQPVGSPLSLECTVEGTSNPNLYWYRQAAGRGLQLLFYSVGIGQISSEVPQNLSASRPQDRQFILSSKKLLLSDSGFYLCAWIRQGEYGYTFGSGTRLTVV.

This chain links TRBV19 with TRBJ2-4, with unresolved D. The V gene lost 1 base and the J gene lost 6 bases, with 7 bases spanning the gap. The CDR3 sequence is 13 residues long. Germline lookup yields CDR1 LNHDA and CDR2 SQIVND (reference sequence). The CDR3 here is CASSIGNRNIQYF. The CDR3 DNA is TGTGCCAGTAGTATAGGGAACAGAAACATTCAGTACTTC.

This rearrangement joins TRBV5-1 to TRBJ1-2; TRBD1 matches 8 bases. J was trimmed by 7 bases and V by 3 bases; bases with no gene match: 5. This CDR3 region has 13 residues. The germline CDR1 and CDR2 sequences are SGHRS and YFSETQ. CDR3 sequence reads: CASSWDRTIGYTF. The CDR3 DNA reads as TGCGCCAGCAGCTGGGACAGGACTATTGGCTACACCTTC.

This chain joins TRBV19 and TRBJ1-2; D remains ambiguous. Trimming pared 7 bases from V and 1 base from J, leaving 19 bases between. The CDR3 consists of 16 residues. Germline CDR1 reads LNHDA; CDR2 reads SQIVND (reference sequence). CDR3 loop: CASTDTLGSHNYGYTF. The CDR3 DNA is TGTGCCAGTACCGATACCCTCGGCAGCCATAACTATGGCTACACCTTC.

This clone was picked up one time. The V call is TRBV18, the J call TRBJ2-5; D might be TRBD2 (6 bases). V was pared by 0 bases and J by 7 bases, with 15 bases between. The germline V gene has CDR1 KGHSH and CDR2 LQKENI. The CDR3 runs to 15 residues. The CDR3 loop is CASSPPDYRRGTQYF. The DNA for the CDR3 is TGTGCCAGCTCACCACCGGACTACCGGCGGGGGACCCAGTACTTC.

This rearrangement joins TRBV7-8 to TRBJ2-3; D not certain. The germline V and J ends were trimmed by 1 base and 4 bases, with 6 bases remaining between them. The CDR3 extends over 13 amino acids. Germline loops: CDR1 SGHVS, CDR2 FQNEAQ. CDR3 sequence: CASSLESPDTQYF. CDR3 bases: TGTGCCAGCAGCTTAGAGTCCCCAGATACGCAGTATTTT.

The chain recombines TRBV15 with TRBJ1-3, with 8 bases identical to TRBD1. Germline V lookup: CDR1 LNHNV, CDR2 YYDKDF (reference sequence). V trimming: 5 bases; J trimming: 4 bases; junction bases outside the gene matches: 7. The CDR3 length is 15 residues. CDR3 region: CATSGDRGYGNTIYF. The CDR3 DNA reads TGTGCCACCAGCGGCGACAGGGGATACGGAAACACCATATATTTT.

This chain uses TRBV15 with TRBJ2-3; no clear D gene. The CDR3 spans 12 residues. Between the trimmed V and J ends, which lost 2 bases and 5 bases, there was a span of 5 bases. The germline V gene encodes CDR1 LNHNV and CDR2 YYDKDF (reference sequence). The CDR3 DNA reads TGTGCCACCAGCAGACATAAAGATACGCAGTATTTT. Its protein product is CATSRHKDTQYF.

The CDR3 DNA reads as TGTGCCAGCAGTAGGACGAAGACCTCCTACGAGCAGTACTTC. This sequence encodes CASSRTKTSYEQYF. The rearrangement joins TRBV7-2 to TRBJ2-7; D is uncertain. The CDR3 runs to 14 residues. The germline V gene encodes CDR1 SGHTA and CDR2 FQGNSA. Trimming took off 6 bases at V and 0 bases at J, with 12 bases between the two ends.

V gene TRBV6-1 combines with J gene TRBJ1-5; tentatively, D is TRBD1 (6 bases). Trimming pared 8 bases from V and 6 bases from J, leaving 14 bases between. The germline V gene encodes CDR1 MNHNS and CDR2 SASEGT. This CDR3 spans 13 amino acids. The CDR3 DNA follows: TGTGCCAGCCAACCGGCAGGGGTTCAGCCCCAGCATTTT. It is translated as CASQPAGVQPQHF.

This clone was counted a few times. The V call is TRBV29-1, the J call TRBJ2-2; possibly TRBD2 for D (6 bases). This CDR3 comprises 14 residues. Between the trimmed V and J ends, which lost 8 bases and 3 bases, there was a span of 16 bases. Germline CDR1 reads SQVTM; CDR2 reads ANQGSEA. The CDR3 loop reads CSTQAGGYTGELFF. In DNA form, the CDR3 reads TGCAGCACCCAAGCTGGAGGGTACACCGGGGAGCTGTTTTTT.

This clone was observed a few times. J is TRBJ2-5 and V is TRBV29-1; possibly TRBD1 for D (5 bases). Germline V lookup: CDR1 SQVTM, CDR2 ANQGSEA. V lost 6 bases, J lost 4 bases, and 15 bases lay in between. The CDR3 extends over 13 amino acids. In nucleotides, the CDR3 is TGCAGCGTGAAAAAAAGCAGGGTAGAGACCCAGTACTTC. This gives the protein CSVKKSRVETQYF. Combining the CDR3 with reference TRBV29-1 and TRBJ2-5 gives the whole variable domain SAVISQKPSRDICQRGTSLTIQCQVDSQVTMMFWYRQQPGQSLTLIATANQGSEATYESGFVIDKFPISRPNLTFSTLTVSNMSPEDSSIYLCSVKKSRVETQYFGPGTRLLVL.

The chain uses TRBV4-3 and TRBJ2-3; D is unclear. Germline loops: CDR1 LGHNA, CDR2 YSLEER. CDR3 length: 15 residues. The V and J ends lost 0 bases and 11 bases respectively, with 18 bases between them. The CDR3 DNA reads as TGCGCCAGCAGCCAAGATCGGACGGCGCGTATAGGGCAGTATTTT. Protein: CASSQDRTARIGQYF.

The CDR3 bases are TGTGCCACCAAGCCGGGACAGGTTGCCGGGGAGCTGTTTTTT. Residues: CATKPGQVAGELFF. The chain has TRBV15 and TRBJ2-2; the match to TRBD1 covers 8 bases. The V gene's germline CDR1 is LNHNV and CDR2 YYDKDF (reference sequence). The CDR3 is 14 amino acids. J was trimmed by 6 bases and V by 7 bases; bases with no gene match: 7.

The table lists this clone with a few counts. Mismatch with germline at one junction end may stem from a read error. The CDR3 here is CASSQGVAASFNEQFF. The CDR3 DNA is TGTGCCAGCAGCCAAGGGGTAGCGGCCTCCTTCAATGAGCAGTTCTTC. This chain joins TRBV4-2 and TRBJ2-1, with D tentatively TRBD2 (6 bases). Germline CDR1 LGHNA, CDR2 YNFKEQ. The CDR3 extends over 16 amino acids.

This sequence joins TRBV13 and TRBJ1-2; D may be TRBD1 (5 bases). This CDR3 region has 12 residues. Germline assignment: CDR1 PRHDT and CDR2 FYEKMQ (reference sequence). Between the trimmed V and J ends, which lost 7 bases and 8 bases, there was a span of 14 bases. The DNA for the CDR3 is TGTGCCAGCACCCCTTCGAGGGGAGGCTACACCTTC. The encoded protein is CASTPSRGGYTF.

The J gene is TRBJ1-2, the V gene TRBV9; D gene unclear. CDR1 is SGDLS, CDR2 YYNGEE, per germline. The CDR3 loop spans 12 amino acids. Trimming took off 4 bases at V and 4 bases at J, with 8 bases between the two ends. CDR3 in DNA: TGTGCCAGCAGCACATTAGGCTATGGCTACACCTTC. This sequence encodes CASSTLGYGYTF.

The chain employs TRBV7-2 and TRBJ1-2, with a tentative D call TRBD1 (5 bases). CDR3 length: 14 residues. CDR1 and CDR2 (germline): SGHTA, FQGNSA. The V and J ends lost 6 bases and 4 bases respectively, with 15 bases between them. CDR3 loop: CASRPDTGAYGYTF. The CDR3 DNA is TGTGCCAGCAGACCTGATACAGGAGCCTATGGCTACACCTTC.

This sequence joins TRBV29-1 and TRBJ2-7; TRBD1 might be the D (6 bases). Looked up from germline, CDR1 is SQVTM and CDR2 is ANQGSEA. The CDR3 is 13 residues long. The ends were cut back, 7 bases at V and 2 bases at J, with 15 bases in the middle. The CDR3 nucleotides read TGCAGCGCCTTAGGACAGAGAACCTACGAGCAGTACTTC. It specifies CSALGQRTYEQYF.

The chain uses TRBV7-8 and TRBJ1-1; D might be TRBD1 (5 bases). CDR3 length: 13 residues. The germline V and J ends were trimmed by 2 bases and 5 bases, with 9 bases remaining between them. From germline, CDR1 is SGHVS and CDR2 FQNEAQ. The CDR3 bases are TGTGCCAGCAGCTTACAGGGAAGGACTGAAGCTTTCTTT. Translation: CASSLQGRTEAFF.

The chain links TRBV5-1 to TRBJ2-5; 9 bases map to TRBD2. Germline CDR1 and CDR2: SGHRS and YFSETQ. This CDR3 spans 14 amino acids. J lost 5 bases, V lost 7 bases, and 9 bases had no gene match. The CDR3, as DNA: TGCGCCAGCGGTGTAGCGGGAGTTGGGGAGACCCAGTACTTC. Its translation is CASGVAGVGETQYF.

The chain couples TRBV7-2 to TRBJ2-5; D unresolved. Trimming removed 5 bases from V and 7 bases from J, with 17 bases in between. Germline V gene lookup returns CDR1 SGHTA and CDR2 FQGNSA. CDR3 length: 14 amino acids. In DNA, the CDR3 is TGTGCCAGCAGCCCCAGAAACTTGCTCGGGACCCAGTACTTC. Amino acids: CASSPRNLLGTQYF.